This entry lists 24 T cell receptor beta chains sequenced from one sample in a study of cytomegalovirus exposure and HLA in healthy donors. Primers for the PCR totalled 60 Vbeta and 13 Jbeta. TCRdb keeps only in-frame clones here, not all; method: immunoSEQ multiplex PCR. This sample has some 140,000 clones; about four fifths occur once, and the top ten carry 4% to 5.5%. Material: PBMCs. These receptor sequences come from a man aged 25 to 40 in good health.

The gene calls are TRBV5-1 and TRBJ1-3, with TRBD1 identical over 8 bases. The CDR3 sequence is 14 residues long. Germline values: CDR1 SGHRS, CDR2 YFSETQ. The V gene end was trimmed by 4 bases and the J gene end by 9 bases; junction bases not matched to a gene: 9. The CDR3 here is CASSPGQAVGTIYF. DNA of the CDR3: TGCGCCAGCAGCCCGGGACAGGCTGTAGGCACCATATATTTT.

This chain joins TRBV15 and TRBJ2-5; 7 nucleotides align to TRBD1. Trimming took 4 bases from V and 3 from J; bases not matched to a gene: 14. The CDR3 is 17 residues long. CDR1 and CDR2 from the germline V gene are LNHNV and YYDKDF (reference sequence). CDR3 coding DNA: TGTGCCACCAGCATGGGCGCGATAGGGACAGCAGAAGAGACCCAGTACTTC. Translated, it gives CATSMGAIGTAEETQYF.

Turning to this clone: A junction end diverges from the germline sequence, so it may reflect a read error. The CDR3 loop reads CSSSFPGQPYEQYF. The CDR3 region has the DNA TGTTCCAGCAGCTTCCCGGGACAGCCTTACGAGCAGTACTTC. The chain uses TRBV7-9 and TRBJ2-7, with 7 bases matching TRBD1. CDR3 size: 14 residues. In germline, CDR1 is SEHNR, CDR2 FQNEAQ (reference sequence).

DNA for the CDR3: TGTGCCAGCAGCGCAGGGGTGGATCAGCCCCAGCATTTT. The encoded protein is CASSAGVDQPQHF. The chain combines TRBV7-9 with TRBJ1-5, with D perhaps TRBD1 (6 bases). The CDR3 runs to 13 residues. Germline CDR1 reads SEHNR; CDR2 reads FQNEAQ (reference sequence). The V end lost 5 bases, the J end lost 5 bases, and 10 bases lay between the germline ends. Full variable domain (remainder filled in from reference TRBV7-9 and TRBJ1-5): DTGVSQNPRHKITKRGQNVTFRCDPISEHNRLYWYRQTLGQGPEFLTYFQNEAQLEKSRLLSDRFSAERPKGSFSTLEIQRTEQGDSAMYLCASSAGVDQPQHFGDGTRLSIL.

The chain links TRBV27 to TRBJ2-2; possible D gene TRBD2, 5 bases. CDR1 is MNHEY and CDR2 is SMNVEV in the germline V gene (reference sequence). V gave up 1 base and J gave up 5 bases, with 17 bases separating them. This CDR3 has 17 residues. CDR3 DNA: TGTGCCAGCAGTTTATTTACCCCCCCCCGGGGAACCGGGGAGCTGTTTTTT. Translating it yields CASSLFTPPRGTGELFF.

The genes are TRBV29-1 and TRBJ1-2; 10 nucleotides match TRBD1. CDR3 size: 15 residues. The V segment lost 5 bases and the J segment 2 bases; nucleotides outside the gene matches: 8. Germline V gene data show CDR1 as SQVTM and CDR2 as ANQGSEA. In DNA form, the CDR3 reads TGCAGCGTTCATCGCGACAGGGGGCAGAACTATGGCTACACCTTC. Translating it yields CSVHRDRGQNYGYTF.

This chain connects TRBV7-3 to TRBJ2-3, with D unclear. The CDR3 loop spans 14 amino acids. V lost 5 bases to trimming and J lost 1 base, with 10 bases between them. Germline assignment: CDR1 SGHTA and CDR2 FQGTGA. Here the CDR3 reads CASSHGSGTDTQYF. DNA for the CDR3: TGTGCCAGCAGCCACGGGTCCGGCACAGATACGCAGTATTTT.

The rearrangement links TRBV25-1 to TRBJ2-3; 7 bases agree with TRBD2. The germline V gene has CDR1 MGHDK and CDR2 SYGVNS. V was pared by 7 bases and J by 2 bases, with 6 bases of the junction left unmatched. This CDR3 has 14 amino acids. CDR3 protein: CASTRGGATDTQYF. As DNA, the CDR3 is TGTGCCAGCACTCGGGGAGGGGCCACAGATACGCAGTATTTT.

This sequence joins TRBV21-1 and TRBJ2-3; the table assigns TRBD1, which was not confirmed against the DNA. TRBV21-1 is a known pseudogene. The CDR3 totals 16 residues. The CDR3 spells CASSKAHYRDTDTQYF. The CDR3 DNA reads TGTGCCAGCAGCAAAGCGCACTACAGGGACACAGATACGCAGTATTTT.

The CDR3, as DNA: TGTGCCAGCAGCTTAGATGGGGGCGGCTACGAGCAGTACTTC. Protein sequence: CASSLDGGGYEQYF. The chain joins TRBV7-2 to TRBJ2-7, with D perhaps matching TRBD1 (6 bases). Germline-derived CDR1 and CDR2 are SGHTA and FQGNSA. The CDR3 loop spans 14 amino acids. Trimming stripped 1 base from V and 3 bases from J, with 10 bases between.

CDR3 amino acids: CASSLSTYRGRDEKLFF. In nucleotides, the CDR3 is TGTGCCAGCAGTTTATCTACCTACAGGGGGCGTGATGAAAAACTGTTTTTT. The V and J genes are TRBV27 and TRBJ1-4; 9 nucleotides align to TRBD1. Trimming took 0 bases from V and 6 from J; bases not matched to a gene: 8. CDR1 MNHEY and CDR2 SMNVEV come from the germline V gene (reference sequence). The CDR3 is 17 residues long.

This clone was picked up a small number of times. The CDR3 is CASSLGDNQPQHF. Written as DNA, the CDR3 is TGTGCCAGCAGCTTAGGAGACAATCAGCCCCAGCATTTT. The genes are TRBV7-8 and TRBJ1-5; D remains ambiguous. Between the trimmed V and J ends, which lost 1 base and 3 bases, there was a span of 4 bases. The CDR3 covers 13 residues. Germline loops: CDR1 SGHVS, CDR2 FQNEAQ.

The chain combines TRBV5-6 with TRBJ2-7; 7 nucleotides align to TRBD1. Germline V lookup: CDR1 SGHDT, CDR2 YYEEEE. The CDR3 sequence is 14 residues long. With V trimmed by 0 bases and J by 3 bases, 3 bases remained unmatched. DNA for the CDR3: TGTGCCAGCAGCTTGGGTCAGGGGGTCTACGAGCAGTACTTC. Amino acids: CASSLGQGVYEQYF.

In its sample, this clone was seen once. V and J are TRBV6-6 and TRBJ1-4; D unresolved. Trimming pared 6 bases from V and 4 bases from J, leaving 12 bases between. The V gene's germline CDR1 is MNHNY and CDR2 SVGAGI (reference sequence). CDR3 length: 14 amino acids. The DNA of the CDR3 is TGTGCCAGCAGAGCGGGTGGAGATAATGAAAAACTGTTTTTT. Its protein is CASRAGGDNEKLFF.

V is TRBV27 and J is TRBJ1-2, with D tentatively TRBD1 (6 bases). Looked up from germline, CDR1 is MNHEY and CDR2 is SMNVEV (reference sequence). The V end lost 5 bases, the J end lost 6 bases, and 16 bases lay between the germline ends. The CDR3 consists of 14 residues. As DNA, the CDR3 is TGTGCCAGCAGTATTAGGGAGGGGGAAAATGGCTACACCTTC. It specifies CASSIREGENGYTF.

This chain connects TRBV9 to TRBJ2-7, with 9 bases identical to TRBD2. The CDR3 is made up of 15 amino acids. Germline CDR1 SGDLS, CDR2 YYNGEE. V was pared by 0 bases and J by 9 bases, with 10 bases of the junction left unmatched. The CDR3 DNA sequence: TGTGCCAGCAGCGTAGAGGGTAGCGGGAGATCGGCGCAGTACTTC. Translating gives CASSVEGSGRSAQYF.

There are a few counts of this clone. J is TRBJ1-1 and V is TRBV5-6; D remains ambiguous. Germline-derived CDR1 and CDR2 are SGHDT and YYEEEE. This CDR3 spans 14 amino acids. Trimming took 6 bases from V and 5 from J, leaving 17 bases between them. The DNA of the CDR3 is TGTGCCAGCACCCTAATGGTGGGCAGGACTGAAGCTTTCTTT. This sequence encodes CASTLMVGRTEAFF.

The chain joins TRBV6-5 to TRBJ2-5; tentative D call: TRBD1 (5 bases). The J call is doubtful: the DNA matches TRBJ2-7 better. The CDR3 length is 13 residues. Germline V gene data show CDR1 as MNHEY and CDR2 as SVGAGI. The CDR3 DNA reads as TGTGCCAGCAGCCAGGGTAGGTGGGGCGAGCAGTACTTC. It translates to CASSQGRWGEQYF.

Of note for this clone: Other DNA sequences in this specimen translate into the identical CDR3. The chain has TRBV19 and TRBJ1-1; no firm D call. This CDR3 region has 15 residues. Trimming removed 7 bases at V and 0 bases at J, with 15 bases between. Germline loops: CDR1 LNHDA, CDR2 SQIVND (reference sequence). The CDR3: CASKSGGSLNTEAFF. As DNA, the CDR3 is TGTGCCAGTAAGTCTGGCGGCTCCTTGAACACTGAAGCTTTCTTT. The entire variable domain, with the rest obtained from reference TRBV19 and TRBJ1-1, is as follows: DGGITQSPKYLFRKEGQNVTLSCEQNLNHDAMYWYRQDPGQGLRLIYYSQIVNDFQKGDIAEGYSVSREKKESFPLTVTSAQKNPTAFYLCASKSGGSLNTEAFFGQGTRLTVV.

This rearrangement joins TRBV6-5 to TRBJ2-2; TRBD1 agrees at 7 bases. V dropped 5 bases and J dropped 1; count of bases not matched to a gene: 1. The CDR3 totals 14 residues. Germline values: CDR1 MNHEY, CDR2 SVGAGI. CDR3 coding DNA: TGTGCCAGCAGTCGGACAGGGAACACCGGGGAGCTGTTTTTT. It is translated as CASSRTGNTGELFF.

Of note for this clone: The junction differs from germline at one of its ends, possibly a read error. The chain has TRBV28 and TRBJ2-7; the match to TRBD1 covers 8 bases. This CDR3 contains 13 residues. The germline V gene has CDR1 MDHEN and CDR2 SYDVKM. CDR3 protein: CASRTGSVYEQYF. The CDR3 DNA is TGTGCTAGCAGGACAGGGTCGGTCTACGAGCAGTACTTC.

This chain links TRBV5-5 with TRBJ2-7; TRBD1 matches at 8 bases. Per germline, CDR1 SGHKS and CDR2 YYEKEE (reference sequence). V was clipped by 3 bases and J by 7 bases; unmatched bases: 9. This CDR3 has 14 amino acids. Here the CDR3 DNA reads TGTGCCAGCAGCTGGGTGCAGGGGGCGTGGGAGCAGTACTTC. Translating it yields CASSWVQGAWEQYF.

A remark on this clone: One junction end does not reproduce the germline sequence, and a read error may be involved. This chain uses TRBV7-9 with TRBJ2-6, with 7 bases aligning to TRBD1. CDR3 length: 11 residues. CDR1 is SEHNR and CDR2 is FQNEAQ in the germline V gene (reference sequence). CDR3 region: CASSDEGARSF. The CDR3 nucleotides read TGTGCCAGCAGCGACGAGGGGGCAAGGTCTTTC. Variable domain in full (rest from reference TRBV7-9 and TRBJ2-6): DTGVSQNPRHKITKRGQNVTFRCDPISEHNRLYWYRQTLGQGPEFLTYFQNEAQLEKSRLLSDRFSAERPKGSFSTLEIQRTEQGDSAMYLCASSDEGARSFGAGSRLTVL.

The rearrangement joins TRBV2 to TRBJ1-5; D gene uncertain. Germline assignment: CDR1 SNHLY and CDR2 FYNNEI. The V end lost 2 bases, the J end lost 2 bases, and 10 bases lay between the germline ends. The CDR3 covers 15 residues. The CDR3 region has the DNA TGTGCCAGCAGTGAACTCGTCTCGGGCAATCAGCCCCAGCATTTT. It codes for CASSELVSGNQPQHF.